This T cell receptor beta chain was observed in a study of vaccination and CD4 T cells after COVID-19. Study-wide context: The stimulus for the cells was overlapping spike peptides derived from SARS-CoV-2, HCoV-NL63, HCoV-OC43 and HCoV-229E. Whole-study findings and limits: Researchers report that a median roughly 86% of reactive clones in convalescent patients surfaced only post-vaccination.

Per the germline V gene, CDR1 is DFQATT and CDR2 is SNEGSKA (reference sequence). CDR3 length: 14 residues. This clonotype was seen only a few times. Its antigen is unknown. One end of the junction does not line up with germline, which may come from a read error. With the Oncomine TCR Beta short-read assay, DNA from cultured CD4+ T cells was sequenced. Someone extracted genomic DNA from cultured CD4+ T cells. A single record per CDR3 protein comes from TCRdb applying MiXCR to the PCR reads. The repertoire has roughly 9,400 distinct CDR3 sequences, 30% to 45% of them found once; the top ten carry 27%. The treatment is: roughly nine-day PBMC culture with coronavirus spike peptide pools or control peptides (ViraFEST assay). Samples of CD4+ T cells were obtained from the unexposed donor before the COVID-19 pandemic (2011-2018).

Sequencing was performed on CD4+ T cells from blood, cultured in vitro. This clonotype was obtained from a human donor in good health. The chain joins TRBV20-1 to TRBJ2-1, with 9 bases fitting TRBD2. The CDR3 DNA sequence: TGCAGTGTTAGACTAGCGGAGATCTACAATGAGCAGTTCTTC. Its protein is CSVRLAEIYNEQFF.